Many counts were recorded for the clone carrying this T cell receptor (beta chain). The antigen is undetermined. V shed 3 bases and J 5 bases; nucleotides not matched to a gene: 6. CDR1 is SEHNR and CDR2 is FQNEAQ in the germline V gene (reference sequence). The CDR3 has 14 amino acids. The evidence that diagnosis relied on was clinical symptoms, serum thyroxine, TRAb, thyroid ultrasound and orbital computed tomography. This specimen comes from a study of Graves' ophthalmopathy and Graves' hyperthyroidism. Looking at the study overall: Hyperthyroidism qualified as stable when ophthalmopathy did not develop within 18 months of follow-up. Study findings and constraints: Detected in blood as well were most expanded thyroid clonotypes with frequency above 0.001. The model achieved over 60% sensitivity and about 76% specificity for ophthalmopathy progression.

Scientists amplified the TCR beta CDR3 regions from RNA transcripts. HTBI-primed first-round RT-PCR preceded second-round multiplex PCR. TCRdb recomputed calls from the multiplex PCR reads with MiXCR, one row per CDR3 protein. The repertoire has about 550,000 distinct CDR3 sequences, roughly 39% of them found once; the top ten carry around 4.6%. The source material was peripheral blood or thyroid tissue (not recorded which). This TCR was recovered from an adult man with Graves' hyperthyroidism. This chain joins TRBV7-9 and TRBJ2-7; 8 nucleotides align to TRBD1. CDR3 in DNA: TGTGCCAGCAGCTTCTCAGGACAGGGTGACGAGCAGTACTTC. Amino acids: CASSFSGQGDEQYF.